This T cell receptor beta chain was obtained from a study of blood T cell repertoires in COVID-19. TCRdb keeps only in-frame clones here, not all; method: immunoSEQ multiplex PCR. Here the sample spans around 160,000 clones, 84% being singletons. CDR3 length: 15 residues. The V and J ends lost 3 bases and 1 base respectively, with 10 bases between them. Germline-derived CDR1 and CDR2 are SGHRS and YFSETQ. The chain uses TRBV5-1 and TRBJ1-4; D is undetermined. The TCR was taken from a human donor in a cohort sampled during active COVID-19. The source material was peripheral blood. The CDR3 DNA reads TGCGCCAGCAGCTCGCGGGGTCAAACTAATGAAAAACTGTTTTTT. Translated, it gives CASSSRGQTNEKLFF.